The 17 T cell receptor beta chains below come from one sample, sequenced in a study of cytomegalovirus exposure and HLA in healthy donors (dated by TCRdb to the late 2010s). The library was prepared using the immunoSEQ multiplex PCR assay. The multiplex PCR relied on a mix of 60 forward primers for TCR Vbeta segments and 13 reverse primers for TCR Jbeta segments. Imported from immuneACCESS, the table was reduced by TCRdb to in-frame sequences with V and J called. These copies leave out some clones; in studies compared against another copy, an unresolved V gene accounts for under half, and the cause of the remainder is not known. Present in this sample are 150,000 to 200,000 clones, less than 90% of which were seen just once. The ten top clones hold approximately 6.8% of the sample. Sequencing input: PBMCs. Receptor source: a male donor in good health and CMV-seropositive.

V usage is TRBV15 and J usage is TRBJ2-1, with 11 bases matching TRBD2. CDR1 LNHNV and CDR2 YYDKDF come from the germline V gene (reference sequence). The CDR3 has 15 residues. The ends lost 5 bases at V and 2 bases at J; junction bases unmatched: 2. The CDR3 DNA reads TGTGCCACCAGCGAACTAGCGGGAGCCTACAATGAGCAGTTCTTC. Translated: CATSELAGAYNEQFF.

The chain employs TRBV7-2 and TRBJ2-7; 10 bases line up with TRBD2. Germline loops: CDR1 SGHTA, CDR2 FQGNSA. Germline trimming cut 4 bases from V and 0 bases from J; bases unmatched to any gene: 9. The CDR3 is 17 residues long. The CDR3 loop is CASSWTTSGVSSYEQYF. The CDR3 region has the DNA TGTGCCAGCAGCTGGACTACTAGCGGGGTGAGCTCCTACGAGCAGTACTTC.

This sequence joins TRBV30 and TRBJ1-5, with unresolved D. CDR3 size: 13 residues. Trimming removed 2 bases from V and 0 bases from J, with 5 bases in between. Germline lookup yields CDR1 GTSNPN and CDR2 SVGIG (reference sequence). DNA for the CDR3: TGTGCCTGGAGTCTGTATAGCAATCAGCCCCAGCATTTT. Protein: CAWSLYSNQPQHF. The variable domain in full, with the rest retrieved from reference TRBV30 and TRBJ1-5, is SQTIHQWPATLVQPVGSPLSLECTVEGTSNPNLYWYRQAAGRGLQLLFYSVGIGQISSEVPQNLSASRPQDRQFILSSKKLLLSDSGFYLCAWSLYSNQPQHFGDGTRLSIL.

J is TRBJ2-3 and V is TRBV27; tentatively, D is TRBD2 (5 bases). This CDR3 has 15 amino acids. The germline V and J ends were trimmed by 4 bases and 0 bases, with 11 bases remaining between them. Per the germline V gene, CDR1 is MNHEY and CDR2 is SMNVEV (reference sequence). In DNA form, the CDR3 reads TGTGCCAGCAGTTCAGACTACCTTAGCACAGATACGCAGTATTTT. Translating it yields CASSSDYLSTDTQYF.

This clone appeared once. J is TRBJ2-3 and V is TRBV13; D is perhaps TRBD2 (5 bases). The V gene's germline CDR1 is PRHDT and CDR2 FYEKMQ (reference sequence). V lost 6 bases, J lost 6 bases, and 7 bases lay in between. This CDR3 has 11 residues. DNA for the CDR3: TGTGCCAGCAGGCGAGGGGATACGCAGTATTTT. Its protein product is CASRRGDTQYF.

The chain is built from TRBV19 and TRBJ1-1; no definite D call. The CDR3 sequence is 14 residues long. V gave up 7 bases and J gave up 1 base, with 13 bases separating them. Germline loops: CDR1 LNHDA, CDR2 SQIVND (reference sequence). The CDR3, as DNA: TGTGCCAGTAAGGCCTGGAGAGGGAACACTGAAGCTTTCTTT. Its translation is CASKAWRGNTEAFF.

This clone was detected only once. The chain combines TRBV5-4 with TRBJ1-6; D gene ambiguous. CDR3 length equals 13 residues. The germline gives CDR1 SGHNT, CDR2 YYREEE (reference sequence). V lost 4 bases and J 5 bases, leaving 7 bases between the germline ends. CDR3 nucleotides: TGTGCCAGCAGCCCGAGCGATAATTCACCCCTCCACTTT. Its protein product is CASSPSDNSPLHF.

The chain employs TRBV5-6 and TRBJ2-7; 10 bases agree with TRBD1. The length of the CDR3 is 15 residues. In germline, CDR1 is SGHDT, CDR2 YYEEEE. With V trimmed by 0 bases and J by 3 bases, 3 bases remained unmatched. CDR3 sequence (DNA): TGTGCCAGCAGCTTGGCGGGACAGGGGAACTACGAGCAGTACTTC. Translating gives CASSLAGQGNYEQYF.

V gene TRBV15 combines with J gene TRBJ2-1, with 8 bases lining up with TRBD2. CDR1 LNHNV and CDR2 YYDKDF come from the germline V gene (reference sequence). This CDR3 comprises 14 residues. Germline trimming cut 6 bases from V and 8 bases from J; bases unmatched to any gene: 9. The CDR3 reads CATRSGSRSHEQFF. In DNA form, the CDR3 reads TGTGCCACCAGGAGCGGGAGCAGGTCCCATGAGCAGTTCTTC.

Comments on this clone: Other DNA sequences in the sample encode the same CDR3. The chain's CDR3 is CASSLAGSGETQYF. The CDR3 coding sequence is TGTGCCAGCAGCTTAGCAGGGTCGGGGGAGACCCAGTACTTC. The rearrangement uses TRBV7-9 and TRBJ2-5, with TRBD2 as a possible D gene (5 bases). From germline, CDR1 is SEHNR and CDR2 FQNEAQ (reference sequence). Deletions cut 0 bases from V and 5 bases from J, with 10 bases between. This CDR3 comprises 14 residues.

The chain is built from TRBV7-2 and TRBJ2-1, with TRBD1 matching over 9 bases. The germline gives CDR1 SGHTA, CDR2 FQGNSA. The CDR3 loop spans 13 amino acids. Trimming at V came to 4 bases and at J to 10 bases, leaving 5 bases not matched to a gene. The CDR3 region is CASSSGTGTEQFF. CDR3 DNA sequence: TGTGCCAGCAGCTCCGGGACAGGGACCGAGCAGTTCTTC.

Here the CDR3 DNA reads TGTGCCAGCAGCGTAGGTACAGGGAAATTGAACACTGAAGCTTTCTTT. Protein sequence: CASSVGTGKLNTEAFF. This rearrangement joins TRBV9 to TRBJ1-1, with a tentative D call TRBD1 (6 bases). The CDR3 extends over 16 amino acids. V was clipped by 0 bases and J by 0 bases, with 12 bases between them. Germline V gene sequence: CDR1 SGDLS, CDR2 YYNGEE.

V usage is TRBV10-1 and J usage is TRBJ1-1; 8 positions agree with TRBD1. V shed 10 bases, J shed 4 bases, and the junction held 11 bases outside the gene matches. The length of the CDR3 is 14 residues. The germline CDR1 and CDR2 sequences are WNHNN and SYGVQD (reference sequence). The CDR3 region has the DNA TGCGCCAACAGGGGGAGAGACAGGGTCACTGAAGCTTTCTTT. Protein product: CANRGRDRVTEAFF.

The chain has TRBV27 and TRBJ2-1; 11 positions match TRBD1. Germline loops: CDR1 MNHEY, CDR2 SMNVEV (reference sequence). Unmatched junction bases numbered 8, after V lost 7 bases and J lost 9 bases. The CDR3 is 14 amino acids. CDR3 sequence reads: CASTPGQGVGEQFF. DNA of the CDR3: TGTGCCAGCACCCCGGGACAGGGGGTAGGTGAGCAGTTCTTC.

The rearrangement links TRBV6-1 to TRBJ1-2, with D possibly being TRBD1 (5 bases). The ends were cut back, 7 bases at V and 3 bases at J, with 15 bases in the middle. The germline gives CDR1 MNHNS, CDR2 SASEGT. The CDR3 spans 14 residues. This CDR3 is CASTLKSGDYGYTF. The CDR3 nucleotides are TGTGCCAGCACCCTTAAGTCGGGGGACTATGGCTACACCTTC.

Comment on this clone: An end of the junction differs from the germline gene, which may be a read error. In DNA, the CDR3 is TGTTCCAGCAGCTGGGGGACAGGGGGGGATCAGCCCCAGCATTTT. Protein product: CSSSWGTGGDQPQHF. The chain combines TRBV7-9 with TRBJ1-5; 11 nucleotides align to TRBD1. The CDR3 extends over 15 amino acids. Germline V gene data show CDR1 as SEHNR and CDR2 as FQNEAQ (reference sequence).

V is TRBV11-3 and J is TRBJ2-1; 10 bases line up with TRBD2. CDR3 length: 17 amino acids. The V segment lost 2 bases and the J segment 6 bases; nucleotides outside the gene matches: 10. Germline values: CDR1 SGHNT, CDR2 YENEEA. The CDR3 region is CASSLNRLAGFINEQFF. The CDR3 DNA follows: TGTGCCAGCAGCTTAAACCGACTAGCGGGTTTCATCAATGAGCAGTTCTTC.